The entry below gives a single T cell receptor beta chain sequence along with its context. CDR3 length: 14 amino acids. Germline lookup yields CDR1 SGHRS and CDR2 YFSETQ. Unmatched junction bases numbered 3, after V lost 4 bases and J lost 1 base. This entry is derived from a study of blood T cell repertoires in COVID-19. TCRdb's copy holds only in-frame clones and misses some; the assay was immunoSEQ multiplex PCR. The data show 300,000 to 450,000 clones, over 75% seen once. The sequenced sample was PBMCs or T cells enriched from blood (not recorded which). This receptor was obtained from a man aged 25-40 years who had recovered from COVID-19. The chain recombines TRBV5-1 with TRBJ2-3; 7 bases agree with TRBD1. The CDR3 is CASSAGQGTDTQYF. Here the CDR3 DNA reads TGCGCCAGCAGCGCCGGACAGGGCACAGATACGCAGTATTTT.